Each of the 32 T cell receptor beta chains below was sequenced from the same sample in a study of blood T cell repertoires in COVID-19. Profiled with immunoSEQ multiplex PCR; TCRdb holds only in-frame clones, not every one. The sample holds a few hundred thousand clones; roughly 90% are singletons and the top ten take approximately 7.5%. Sequenced material: peripheral blood. The source is a woman aged 30 to 39 with COVID-19, enrolled during active disease.

This chain uses TRBV5-4 with TRBJ2-5; 9 positions agree with TRBD2. CDR3 length: 17 amino acids. Germline CDR1 SGHNT, CDR2 YYREEE (reference sequence). The V segment lost 4 bases and the J segment 5 bases; nucleotides outside the gene matches: 15. The CDR3 sequence is CASSPTPFVAGGETQYF. CDR3 bases: TGTGCCAGCAGCCCTACCCCCTTTGTTGCGGGAGGGGAGACCCAGTACTTC.

The CDR3 bases are TGTGCCTGGGGGACTAGCGGGGCCTACAATGAGCAGTTCTTC. Residues: CAWGTSGAYNEQFF. The rearrangement links TRBV30 to TRBJ2-1; 13 bases are a match to TRBD2. The trim removed 5 bases at V and 2 bases at J, leaving 0 bases unmatched. CDR1 GTSNPN and CDR2 SVGIG come from the germline V gene (reference sequence). CDR3 size: 14 residues.

The rearrangement joins TRBV7-2 to TRBJ2-1; TRBD2 matches 9 bases. This CDR3 is built from 19 residues. Germline V gives CDR1 SGHTA, CDR2 FQGNSA. V shed 5 bases and J 7 bases; nucleotides not matched to a gene: 21. The CDR3 coding sequence is TGTGCCAGCAGCCCACGGTTAGCGGGAGTTGTATTTTTGGAAAATGAGCAGTTCTTC. Protein sequence: CASSPRLAGVVFLENEQFF. The full variable domain, its missing parts supplied by reference TRBV7-2 and TRBJ2-1, is GAGVSQSPSNKVTEKGKDVELRCDPISGHTALYWYRQSLGQGLEFLIYFQGNSAPDKSGLPSDRFSAERTGGSVSTLTIQRTQQEDSAVYLCASSPRLAGVVFLENEQFFGPGTRLTVL.

This chain uses TRBV24-1 with TRBJ1-4, with 10 bases fitting TRBD1. V was clipped by 7 bases and J by 7 bases; unmatched bases: 5. Germline lookup yields CDR1 KGHDR and CDR2 SFDVKD. The CDR3 runs to 14 residues. CDR3 DNA sequence: TGTGCCACCAGCCCCGGGACAGGGGTTGAAAAACTGTTTTTT. Encoded protein: CATSPGTGVEKLFF.

This chain connects TRBV5-4 to TRBJ2-1; 12 nucleotides agree with TRBD2. Germline-derived CDR1 and CDR2 are SGHNT and YYREEE (reference sequence). The CDR3 totals 14 residues. V dropped 3 bases and J dropped 9; count of bases not matched to a gene: 4. In DNA form, the CDR3 reads TGTGCCAGCAGCTCGGGACTAGCGGGTCTTGAGCAGTTCTTC. Its translation is CASSSGLAGLEQFF.

J is TRBJ1-3 and V is TRBV30; TRBD1 might be the D (5 bases). CDR1 GTSNPN and CDR2 SVGIG come from the germline V gene (reference sequence). The germline V and J ends were trimmed by 0 bases and 1 base, with 7 bases remaining between them. The CDR3 loop spans 14 amino acids. The CDR3 coding sequence is TGTGCCTGGAGTGTAACAGGTTCTGGAAACACCATATATTTT. Translated: CAWSVTGSGNTIYF. Filled out from reference TRBV30 and TRBJ1-3, the complete variable domain reads SQTIHQWPATLVQPVGSPLSLECTVEGTSNPNLYWYRQAAGRGLQLLFYSVGIGQISSEVPQNLSASRPQDRQFILSSKKLLLSDSGFYLCAWSVTGSGNTIYFGEGSWLTVV.

The J gene is TRBJ2-2, the V gene TRBV28; D might be TRBD1 (6 bases). Germline CDR1 is MDHEN and CDR2 is SYDVKM. The CDR3 spans 13 residues. The V end lost 2 bases, the J end lost 6 bases, and 7 bases lay between the germline ends. The CDR3 DNA reads as TGTGCCAGCAGTTTAACAGGGCCCGGGGAGCTGTTTTTT. The encoded protein is CASSLTGPGELFF.

This rearrangement joins TRBV6-4 to TRBJ2-3; 9 positions agree with TRBD2. The CDR3 sequence is 16 residues long. The ends lost 5 bases at V and 1 base at J; junction bases unmatched: 7. CDR1 is MRHNA, CDR2 SNTAGT, per germline. The CDR3 nucleotides read TGTGCCAGCAGTCCGCTGGCGGGAGGGGGCACAGATACGCAGTATTTT. This encodes CASSPLAGGGTDTQYF.

The chain uses TRBV6-5 and TRBJ1-5; D remains unclear. Germline values: CDR1 MNHEY, CDR2 SVGAGI. Trimming shortened V by 7 bases and J by 3 bases, and 7 bases separated the two germline ends. CDR3 length: 12 residues. CDR3 sequence reads: CASTLYNQPQHF. CDR3 in DNA: TGTGCCAGCACCCTTTACAATCAGCCCCAGCATTTT.

The chain combines TRBV7-8 with TRBJ2-1, with D perhaps TRBD2 (5 bases). The CDR3 runs 17 residues. V was trimmed by 5 bases and J by 0 bases, leaving 17 bases between them. Looked up from germline, CDR1 is SGHVS and CDR2 is FQNEAQ. In DNA form, the CDR3 reads TGTGCCAGCAGCCCCCTAGGACTCCCCACCTCCTACAATGAGCAGTTCTTC. Protein sequence: CASSPLGLPTSYNEQFF.

This chain uses TRBV6-5 with TRBJ1-5; D possibly corresponds to TRBD1 (6 bases). The CDR3 is 15 amino acids. Trimming took 5 bases from V and 4 from J, leaving 15 bases between them. Germline CDR1 is MNHEY and CDR2 is SVGAGI. CDR3 loop: CASSTYFQGNQPQHF. CDR3 DNA: TGTGCCAGCAGTACGTATTTTCAGGGGAATCAGCCCCAGCATTTT.

This chain joins TRBV7-9 and TRBJ1-5; D may be TRBD1 (5 bases). The CDR3 runs to 13 residues. CDR1 and CDR2 (germline): SEHNR, FQNEAQ (reference sequence). Trimming stripped 3 bases from V and 6 bases from J, with 9 bases between. The CDR3, as DNA: TGTGCCAGCAGCTTTCAGGGTGGTCAGCCCCAGCATTTT. Protein product: CASSFQGGQPQHF.

The chain has TRBV4-3 and TRBJ2-7; 7 bases are a match to TRBD2. Germline lookup yields CDR1 LGHNA and CDR2 YSLEER. The CDR3 is 15 amino acids. Losses at the gene ends were 0 bases for V and 1 base for J; bases not matched to a gene: 3. CDR3 sequence reads: CASSQDGTNSYEQYF. CDR3 coding DNA: TGCGCCAGCAGCCAAGATGGGACTAATTCCTACGAGCAGTACTTC.

The CDR3 loop reads CASSPGIAGVREQYF. The CDR3 DNA sequence: TGTGCCAGCAGCCCAGGGATAGCGGGAGTAAGGGAGCAGTACTTC. The chain uses TRBV7-9 and TRBJ2-7; 9 bases are a match to TRBD2. V gave up 5 bases and J gave up 7 bases; unmatched junction bases: 12. There are 15 residues in the CDR3. Germline V CDR1 and CDR2: SEHNR, FQNEAQ (reference sequence).

J is TRBJ2-7 and V is TRBV10-3, with 8 nucleotides matching TRBD1. With 10 bases clipped from V and 4 bases from J, the junction kept 9 bases outside the gene matches. This CDR3 has 13 residues. Germline values: CDR1 ENHRY, CDR2 SYGVKD. The CDR3 coding sequence is TGTGCCACCGGGGACAGGCCGGGGTACGAGCAGTACTTC. This sequence encodes CATGDRPGYEQYF.

V gene TRBV7-6 combines with J gene TRBJ1-5; 7 nucleotides align to TRBD1. The CDR3 runs to 14 residues. With 5 bases clipped from V and 6 bases from J, the junction kept 7 bases outside the gene matches. Germline loops: CDR1 SGHVS, CDR2 FNYEAQ. CDR3 region: CASSPRPGGQPQHF. The CDR3 DNA follows: TGTGCCAGCAGCCCTCGCCCAGGGGGTCAGCCCCAGCATTTT.

The chain has TRBV6-5 and TRBJ1-2; D is uncertain. Germline V gives CDR1 MNHEY, CDR2 SVGAGI. V gave up 5 bases and J gave up 8 bases, with 15 bases separating them. The CDR3 length is 13 residues. CDR3 loop: CASSRGESYGYTF. CDR3 DNA sequence: TGTGCCAGCAGTCGGGGAGAGTCGTACGGCTACACCTTC.

This clone was counted once. V usage is TRBV7-2 and J usage is TRBJ1-5, with 8 bases that match TRBD1. Germline loops: CDR1 SGHTA, CDR2 FQGNSA. The V and J ends lost 3 bases and 5 bases, in that order; junction bases with no gene match: 3. The CDR3 consists of 14 residues. Here the CDR3 DNA reads TGTGCCAGCAGCTTTGGACAGGGTGATCAGCCCCAGCATTTT. Residues: CASSFGQGDQPQHF.

CDR3 in amino acids: CASSRSRSVNTEAFF. CDR3 coding DNA: TGTGCCAGCAGTCGATCGAGATCTGTGAACACTGAAGCTTTCTTT. The rearrangement links TRBV28 to TRBJ1-1; no reliable D call. The germline gives CDR1 MDHEN, CDR2 SYDVKM. V was shortened by 5 bases and J by 0 bases, with 13 bases between the two germline ends. This CDR3 contains 15 residues.

The chain recombines TRBV7-3 with TRBJ2-3; the match to TRBD1 covers 8 bases. The CDR3 runs to 16 residues. The V gene's germline CDR1 is SGHTA and CDR2 FQGTGA. After removal of 3 bases from V and 1 base from J, the junction contained 6 bases not matched to a gene. The chain's CDR3 is CASSFTQGGGTDTQYF. CDR3 bases: TGTGCCAGCAGCTTCACACAGGGGGGTGGCACAGATACGCAGTATTTT. The entire variable domain, with the rest obtained from reference TRBV7-3 and TRBJ2-3, is as follows: GAGVSQTPSNKVTEKGKYVELRCDPISGHTALYWYRQSLGQGPEFLIYFQGTGAADDSGLPNDRFFAVRPEGSVSTLKIQRTERGDSAVYLCASSFTQGGGTDTQYFGPGTRLTVL.

J is TRBJ2-2 and V is TRBV15, with D perhaps matching TRBD2 (7 bases). Germline V gene data show CDR1 as LNHNV and CDR2 as YYDKDF (reference sequence). Trimming took 5 bases from V and 4 from J, leaving 14 bases between them. CDR3 length equals 15 residues. CDR3 sequence (DNA): TGTGCCACCAGCCGGGGGCGGGAGTCCACCGGGGAGCTGTTTTTT. Translation gives CATSRGRESTGELFF.

The chain carries TRBV2 and TRBJ1-2; possibly TRBD1 for D (5 bases). The V end was cut by 6 bases, the J end by 6 bases, with 11 bases between. CDR1 is SNHLY and CDR2 is FYNNEI in the germline V gene. The CDR3 spans 12 residues. DNA for the CDR3: TGTGCCAGCAGAGTAGACAGTGATGGCTACACCTTC. It specifies CASRVDSDGYTF.

V and J are TRBV5-4 and TRBJ2-1; 7 positions agree with TRBD2. The junction had 10 bases not matched to a gene; V was cut back by 4 bases and J by 6 bases. This CDR3 region has 15 residues. The germline gives CDR1 SGHNT, CDR2 YYREEE (reference sequence). The CDR3 spells CASSLGPSGINEQFF. Here the CDR3 DNA reads TGTGCCAGCAGCCTTGGGCCTAGCGGTATCAATGAGCAGTTCTTC.

CDR3 region: CASSLALAGAEQFF. CDR3 DNA sequence: TGTGCCAGCAGCTTGGCGCTAGCGGGAGCTGAGCAGTTCTTC. The chain couples TRBV5-5 to TRBJ2-1, with 10 bases that match TRBD2. CDR3 size: 14 residues. Germline V gene lookup returns CDR1 SGHKS and CDR2 YYEKEE (reference sequence). J was trimmed by 9 bases and V by 0 bases; bases with no gene match: 3.

This chain joins TRBV7-9 and TRBJ2-1, with D maybe TRBD1 (7 bases). Trimming left V 1 base short and J 6 bases short, with 10 bases between. The CDR3 is 14 residues long. CDR1 is SEHNR, CDR2 FQNEAQ, per germline (reference sequence). The CDR3 DNA reads as TGTGCCAGCAGCTTAGACAGGGGAGGCAATGAGCAGTTCTTC. Encoded protein: CASSLDRGGNEQFF.

The chain uses TRBV9 and TRBJ2-7, with TRBD2 identical over 14 bases. The CDR3 spans 15 residues. Germline V lookup: CDR1 SGDLS, CDR2 YYNGEE. V was clipped by 4 bases and J by 3 bases; unmatched bases: 3. The CDR3 protein is CASSPGTSGSYEQYF. The CDR3 DNA is TGTGCCAGCAGCCCTGGGACTAGCGGGAGCTACGAGCAGTACTTC.

The V gene is TRBV9, the J gene TRBJ1-2; the D is unclear. Per the germline V gene, CDR1 is SGDLS and CDR2 is YYNGEE. Deletions cut 0 bases from V and 4 bases from J, with 10 bases between. This CDR3 comprises 14 residues. The DNA for the CDR3 is TGTGCCAGCAGCGTAGAATCGGGGTCCTATGGCTACACCTTC. Protein product: CASSVESGSYGYTF.

The rearrangement uses TRBV28 and TRBJ2-7; TRBD2 is a possible D gene (6 bases). The germline V gene has CDR1 MDHEN and CDR2 SYDVKM. Trimming stripped 7 bases from V and 2 bases from J, with 9 bases between. The CDR3 is made up of 12 amino acids. The CDR3 is CASTSVTYEQYF. CDR3 coding DNA: TGTGCCAGCACTAGCGTGACCTACGAGCAGTACTTC.

The V and J genes are TRBV29-1 and TRBJ1-5; possibly TRBD1 for D (5 bases). The CDR3 has 14 amino acids. Trimming removed 7 bases from V and 0 bases from J, with 13 bases in between. CDR1 is SQVTM and CDR2 is ANQGSEA in the germline V gene. The CDR3 DNA reads as TGCAGCGCTCGTTTCGGGGGTAGCAATCAGCCCCAGCATTTT. Its translation: CSARFGGSNQPQHF.

The V gene is TRBV10-1, the J gene TRBJ2-2, with D tentatively TRBD1 (5 bases). Trimming removed 7 bases at V and 1 base at J, with 16 bases between. CDR1 and CDR2 (germline): WNHNN, SYGVQD (reference sequence). The CDR3 has 16 amino acids. The CDR3 bases are TGCGCCAGCACTCTCCCCACAGGTAAGAACACCGGGGAGCTGTTTTTT. Its translation: CASTLPTGKNTGELFF.

The chain employs TRBV6-2 or TRBV6-3 and TRBJ2-7; maybe TRBD2 (6 bases). This CDR3 has 16 residues. V lost 1 base and J lost 2, with 15 bases in between. The germline V gene encodes CDR1 MNHEY and CDR2 SVGEGT. The CDR3 bases are TGTGCCAGCAGTTACTGGGACTTAGCAAACCCCTACGAGCAGTACTTC. This codes for CASSYWDLANPYEQYF.

The rearrangement links TRBV19 to TRBJ1-1; unclear D gene. The CDR3 loop spans 13 amino acids. Trimming stripped 9 bases from V and 2 bases from J, with 13 bases between. CDR1 and CDR2 from the germline V gene are LNHDA and SQIVND (reference sequence). The CDR3 loop is CASQSGFNTEAFF. Here the CDR3 DNA reads TGTGCCAGCCAGTCGGGTTTCAACACTGAAGCTTTCTTT.